The rows below give T cell receptor beta chains drawn from one sample of a study of shared clonotypes between healthy human individuals. Here immunoSEQ multiplex PCR was the method, and the copy in TCRdb shows in-frame clones only, minus some. There are about 2.1 million clones in the sample; roughly 95% occur only once, and 1.5% to 2% lies in the top ten. The sequencing sample was made of naive CD8+ T cells from PBMCs. The receptors here all came from a man aged 18 to 30 in good health. Some clones in this sample may be carry-over from other donors' samples. Both conserved end residues are part of each CDR3.

cdr3_aa j_call v_call
CASSVDGGQAQPQHF TRBJ1-5 TRBV9
CASSLRTSGYNEQFF TRBJ2-1 TRBV27
CSVEFRDRGTDTQYF TRBJ2-3 TRBV29-1
CASSLTGTSGRIGYEQYF TRBJ2-7 TRBV7-9
CASSVGKGGYEQYF TRBJ2-7 TRBV9
CASSFSWDSPEGYGYTF TRBJ1-2 TRBV5-1
CASSLFGDEQYF TRBJ2-7 TRBV7-8
CASSIQIPGNEQFF TRBJ2-1 TRBV28
CASSLEFRGLAYEQYF TRBJ2-7 TRBV5-1
CASSPTLRLEEKLFF TRBJ1-4 TRBV6-5
CASRHYSRSTDTQYF TRBJ2-3 TRBV27
CASTPVGDGTAQPNYGYTF TRBJ1-2 TRBV5-5
CASSMLSGSSYEQYF TRBJ2-7 TRBV19